The sequence of this T cell receptor beta chain was determined in a study of cytomegalovirus exposure and HLA in healthy donors. The study, taken as a whole, reports: The majority of TCR sequences were rare, yet some public TCRs appeared in many donors.

On this clone: The antigen is undetermined.

Among the 120 or so subjects of the validation cohort, separate from the approximately 700-subject first cohort, were the donors. Some clones are missing from TCRdb's copy, which holds only in-frame ones; the method was immunoSEQ multiplex PCR. The data hold about 160,000 clones, with about nine tenths observed a single time. V dropped 5 bases and J dropped 1; count of bases not matched to a gene: 10. Germline assignment: CDR1 SGHTA and CDR2 FQGNSA. The CDR3 totals 16 residues. The rearrangement joins TRBV7-2 to TRBJ2-7; 8 nucleotides agree with TRBD1. Sequencing was done on a sample of PBMCs. The source is a woman in her twenties or thirties in good health and CMV-seronegative. CDR3: CASSTRTGFQSYEQYF. As DNA, the CDR3 is TGTGCCAGCAGCACGCGGACAGGGTTCCAGTCCTACGAGCAGTACTTC. The full variable domain, with the rest looked up from reference TRBV7-2 and TRBJ2-7, is GAGVSQSPSNKVTEKGKDVELRCDPISGHTALYWYRQSLGQGLEFLIYFQGNSAPDKSGLPSDRFSAERTGGSVSTLTIQRTQQEDSAVYLCASSTRTGFQSYEQYFGPGTRLTVT.